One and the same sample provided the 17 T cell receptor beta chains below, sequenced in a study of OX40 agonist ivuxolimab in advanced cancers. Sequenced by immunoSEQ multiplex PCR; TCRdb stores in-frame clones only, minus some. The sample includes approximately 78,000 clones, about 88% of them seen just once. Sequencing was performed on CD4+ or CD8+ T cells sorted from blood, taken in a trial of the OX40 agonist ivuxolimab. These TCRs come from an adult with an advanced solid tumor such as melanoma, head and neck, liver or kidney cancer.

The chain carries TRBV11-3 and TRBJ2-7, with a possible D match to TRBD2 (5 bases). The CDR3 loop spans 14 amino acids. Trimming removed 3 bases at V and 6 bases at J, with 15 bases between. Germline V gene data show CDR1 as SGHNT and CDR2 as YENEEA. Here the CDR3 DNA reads TGTGCCAGCAGCTTTTCCTCCGGAGGCGGCGAGCAGTACTTC. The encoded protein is CASSFSSGGGEQYF.

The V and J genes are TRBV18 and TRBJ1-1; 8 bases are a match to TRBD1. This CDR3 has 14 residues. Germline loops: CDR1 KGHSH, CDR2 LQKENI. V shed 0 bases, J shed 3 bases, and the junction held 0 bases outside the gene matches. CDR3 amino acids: CASSPPTGDTEAFF. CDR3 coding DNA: TGTGCCAGCTCACCACCGACAGGGGACACTGAAGCTTTCTTT.

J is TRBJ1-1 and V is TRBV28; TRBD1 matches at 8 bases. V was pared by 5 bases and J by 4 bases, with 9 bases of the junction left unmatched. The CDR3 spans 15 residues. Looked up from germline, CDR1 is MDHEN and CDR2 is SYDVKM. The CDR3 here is CASSPPGGFVTEAFF. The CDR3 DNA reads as TGTGCCAGCAGTCCTCCAGGGGGCTTCGTCACTGAAGCTTTCTTT.

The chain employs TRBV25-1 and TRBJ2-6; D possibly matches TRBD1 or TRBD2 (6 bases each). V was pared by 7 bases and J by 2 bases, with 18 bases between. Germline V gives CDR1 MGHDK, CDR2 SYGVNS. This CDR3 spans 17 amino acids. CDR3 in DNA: TGTGCCAGCACCCCGAGTGGGGGGCGAACTGGGGCCAACGTCCTGACTTTC. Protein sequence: CASTPSGGRTGANVLTF.

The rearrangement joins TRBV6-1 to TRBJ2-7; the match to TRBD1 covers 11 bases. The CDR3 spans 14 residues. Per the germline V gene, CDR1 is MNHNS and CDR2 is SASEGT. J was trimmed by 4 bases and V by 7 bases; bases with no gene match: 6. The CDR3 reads CASKVGTGGYEQYF. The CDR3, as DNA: TGTGCCAGCAAGGTGGGGACAGGGGGGTACGAGCAGTACTTC.

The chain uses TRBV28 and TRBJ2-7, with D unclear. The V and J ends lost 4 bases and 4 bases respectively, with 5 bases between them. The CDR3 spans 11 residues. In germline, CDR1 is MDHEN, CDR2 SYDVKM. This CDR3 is CASSSIYEQYF. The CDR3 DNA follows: TGTGCCAGCAGTTCAATTTACGAGCAGTACTTC. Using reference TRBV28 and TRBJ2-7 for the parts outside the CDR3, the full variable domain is DVKVTQSSRYLVKRTGEKVFLECVQDMDHENMFWYRQDPGLGLRLIYFSYDVKMKEKGDIPEGYSVSREKKERFSLILESASTNQTSMYLCASSSIYEQYFGPGTRLTVT.

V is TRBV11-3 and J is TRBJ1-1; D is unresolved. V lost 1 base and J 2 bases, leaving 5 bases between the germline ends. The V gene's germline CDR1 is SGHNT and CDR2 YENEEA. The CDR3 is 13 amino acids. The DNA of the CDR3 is TGTGCCAGCAGCTTAGCTACTAACACTGAAGCTTTCTTT. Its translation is CASSLATNTEAFF.

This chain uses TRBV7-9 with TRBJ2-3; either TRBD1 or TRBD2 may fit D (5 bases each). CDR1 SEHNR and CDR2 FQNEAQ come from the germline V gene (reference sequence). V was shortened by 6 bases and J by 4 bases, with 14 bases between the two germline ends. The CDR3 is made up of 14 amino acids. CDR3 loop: CASSPTMGADTQYF. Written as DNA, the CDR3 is TGTGCCAGCAGTCCTACGATGGGGGCAGATACGCAGTATTTT.

CDR3 sequence reads: CASSAGASGPVTGELFF. The CDR3 DNA follows: TGCGCCAGCAGCGCGGGGGCTAGCGGGCCCGTGACCGGGGAGCTGTTTTTT. The chain has TRBV5-1 and TRBJ2-2, with 8 bases that match TRBD2. Germline assignment: CDR1 SGHRS and CDR2 YFSETQ. V trimming: 4 bases; J trimming: 5 bases; junction bases outside the gene matches: 13. This CDR3 comprises 17 residues. Together with reference TRBV5-1 and TRBJ2-2, the CDR3 gives the full variable domain: KAGVTQTPRYLIKTRGQQVTLSCSPISGHRSVSWYQQTPGQGLQFLFEYFSETQRNKGNFPGRFSGRQFSNSRSEMNVSTLELGDSALYLCASSAGASGPVTGELFFGEGSRLTVL.

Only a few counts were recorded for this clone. CDR3 in amino acids: CASSEGRQGNQPQHF. Here the CDR3 DNA reads TGTGCCAGCAGTGAAGGTCGTCAGGGCAATCAGCCCCAGCATTTT. V usage is TRBV6-1 and J usage is TRBJ1-5; D unresolved. Germline CDR1 reads MNHNS; CDR2 reads SASEGT. This CDR3 comprises 15 residues. V shed 1 base and J shed 2 bases, with 9 bases lying between them.

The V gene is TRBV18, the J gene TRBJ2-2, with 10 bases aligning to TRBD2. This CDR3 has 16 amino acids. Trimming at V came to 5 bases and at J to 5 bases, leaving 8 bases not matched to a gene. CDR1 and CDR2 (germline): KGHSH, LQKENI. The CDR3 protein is CASSKPGLASTGELFF. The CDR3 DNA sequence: TGTGCCAGCTCAAAGCCGGGACTAGCGTCAACCGGGGAGCTGTTTTTT.

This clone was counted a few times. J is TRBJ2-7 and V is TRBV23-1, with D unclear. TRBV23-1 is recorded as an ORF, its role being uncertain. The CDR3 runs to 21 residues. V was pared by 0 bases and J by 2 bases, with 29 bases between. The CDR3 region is CASSQSPHLHILRPSPYEQYF. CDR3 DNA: TGCGCCAGCAGTCAATCGCCACATTTGCACATTTTGCGTCCATCCCCCTACGAGCAGTACTTC.

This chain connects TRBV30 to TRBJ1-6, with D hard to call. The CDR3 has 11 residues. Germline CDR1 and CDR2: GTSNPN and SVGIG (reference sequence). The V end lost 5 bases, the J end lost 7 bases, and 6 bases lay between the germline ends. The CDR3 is CAWGLNSPLHF. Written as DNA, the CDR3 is TGTGCCTGGGGGTTGAATTCACCCCTCCACTTT.

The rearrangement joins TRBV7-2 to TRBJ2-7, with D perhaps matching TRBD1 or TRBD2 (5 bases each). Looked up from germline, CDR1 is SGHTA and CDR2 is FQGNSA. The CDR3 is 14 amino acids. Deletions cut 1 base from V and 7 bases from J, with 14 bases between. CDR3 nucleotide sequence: TGTGCCAGCAGCTTAGGGGGGTCCCTGGGGGAGCAGTACTTC. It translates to CASSLGGSLGEQYF.

The CDR3 sequence is CAWSVDLGVEKLFF. The CDR3 nucleotides are TGTGCCTGGAGTGTGGATCTAGGGGTTGAAAAACTGTTTTTT. The genes are TRBV30 and TRBJ1-4; weak D call: TRBD1 (5 bases). CDR1 and CDR2 from the germline V gene are GTSNPN and SVGIG (reference sequence). V shed 0 bases and J shed 7 bases, with 12 bases lying between them. CDR3 size: 14 residues. Full variable domain (outside the CDR3, taken from reference TRBV30 and TRBJ1-4): SQTIHQWPATLVQPVGSPLSLECTVEGTSNPNLYWYRQAAGRGLQLLFYSVGIGQISSEVPQNLSASRPQDRQFILSSKKLLLSDSGFYLCAWSVDLGVEKLFFGSGTQLSVL.

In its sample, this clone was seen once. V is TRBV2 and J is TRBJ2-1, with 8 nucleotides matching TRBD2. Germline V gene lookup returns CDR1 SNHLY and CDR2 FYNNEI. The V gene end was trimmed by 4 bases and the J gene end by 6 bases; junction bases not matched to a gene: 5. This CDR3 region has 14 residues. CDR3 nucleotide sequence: TGTGCCAGCAGTGCGGGACTAGGTCGCAATGAGCAGTTCTTC. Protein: CASSAGLGRNEQFF.

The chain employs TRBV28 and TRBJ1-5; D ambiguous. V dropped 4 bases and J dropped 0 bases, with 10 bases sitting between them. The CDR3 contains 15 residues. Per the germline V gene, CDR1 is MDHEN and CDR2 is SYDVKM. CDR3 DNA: TGTGCCAGCAGTTCCGGCGGTTATAGCAATCAGCCCCAGCATTTT. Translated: CASSSGGYSNQPQHF.